The present TCR beta chain was sequenced within a study of monozygotic twins with inflammatory bowel disease. Overall study findings and caveats: Lower TCRbeta diversity (inverse Simpson) was seen in IBD patients than in healthy co-twins.

Comments on this clonotype: Antigen: not known.

The germline CDR1 and CDR2 sequences are SQVTM and ANQGSEA. This CDR3 comprises 12 residues. From approximately 3,500 ng of total RNA, each TCR library was prepared. UMIs with a 6-nucleotide sample barcode were added by template switching. TCRdb reprocessed the 5' RACE reads, keeping one entry per CDR3 protein, no DNA. Its table lists 300,000 to 400,000 distinct CDR3 sequences. The source is a human donor with ulcerative colitis or Crohn's disease, or a healthy co-twin of an affected twin (not recorded which). The rearrangement joins TRBV29-1 to TRBJ2-5; TCRdb's D gene call, TRBD2, goes unchecked for lack of DNA. The sequenced material came from blood. The CDR3 sequence is CSVVGLRETQYF. Full variable domain (missing parts from reference TRBV29-1 and TRBJ2-5): SAVISQKPSRDICQRGTSLTIQCQVDSQVTMMFWYRQQPGQSLTLIATANQGSEATYESGFVIDKFPISRPNLTFSTLTVSNMSPEDSSIYLCSVVGLRETQYFGPGTRLLVL.